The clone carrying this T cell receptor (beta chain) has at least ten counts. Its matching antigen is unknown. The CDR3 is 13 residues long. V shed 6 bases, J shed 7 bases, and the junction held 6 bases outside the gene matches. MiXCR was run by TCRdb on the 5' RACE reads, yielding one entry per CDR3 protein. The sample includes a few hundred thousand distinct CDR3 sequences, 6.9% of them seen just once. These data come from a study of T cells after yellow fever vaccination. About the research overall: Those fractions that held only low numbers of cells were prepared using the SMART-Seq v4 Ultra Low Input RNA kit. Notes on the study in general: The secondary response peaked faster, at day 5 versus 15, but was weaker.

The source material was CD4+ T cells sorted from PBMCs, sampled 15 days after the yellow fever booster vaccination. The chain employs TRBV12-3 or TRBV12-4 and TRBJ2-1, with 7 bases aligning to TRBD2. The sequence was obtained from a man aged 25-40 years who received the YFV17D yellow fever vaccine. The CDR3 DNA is TGTGCCAGCAGCCTAGGGCGGGAGAATGAGCAGTTCTTC. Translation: CASSLGRENEQFF.